This TCR beta chain derives from a study of Ad26.COV2.S vaccination and SARS-CoV-2 variants. Profiling relied on immunoSEQ multiplex PCR, and the TCRdb table lists in-frame clones only, not all of them. This sample has approximately 400,000 clones, with roughly 84% found just once. Stated treatment: about 20 received Ad26.COV2.S at low or high dose, single or two shots; about 5 received placebo; per-sample allocation not given. All samples were drawn on day 63, counting from the first vaccine or placebo injection. Germline CDR1 MNHEY, CDR2 SVGAGI. This CDR3 contains 14 residues. V lost 2 bases to trimming and J lost 7 bases, with 12 bases between them.

Source: peripheral blood, taken in a trial of Ad26.COV2.S vaccine versus placebo. V gene TRBV6-5 combines with J gene TRBJ2-1; D is ambiguous. This clonotype originated in a person between 18 and 65 years old who received the Ad26.COV2.S COVID-19 vaccine or a placebo. The CDR3 coding sequence is TGTGCCAGCAGTTACACAATGACAAGGAATGAGCAGTTCTTC. It translates to CASSYTMTRNEQFF.